The 10 T cell receptor beta chains reported below all come from one sample, sequenced in a study of CD8 T cells in ankylosing spondylitis listed by TCRdb under 2017. These receptors lack a known antigen. The receptor library was made with 5' RACE. Sequencing instrument: Illumina HiSeq 2500. TCRdb passed the public sequencing reads through fastp at Q25 and MiXCR, retaining productive beta sequences. Rows are unified per CDR3 protein, each entry keeping the most common DNA and genes. The table for this sample lists around 770,000 distinct CDR3 sequences; 10% to 15% of them were counted only once. The ten biggest clones cover just over 0.5% of the sample. General conclusions and limits of the study: Blood from ankylosing spondylitis patients appeared to be characterized by a TCR beta motif made up of about 8 highly homologous amino acid variants.

Sequences were obtained from blood, either unsorted or a sorted T cell fraction (not recorded which). The receptors come from a male donor with ankylosing spondylitis.

This clonotype appeared a few times. The chain employs TRBV9 and TRBJ1-2; D unresolved. V was cut by 0 bases and J by 5 bases, with 20 bases left in between. CDR1 and CDR2 from the germline V gene are SGDLS and YYNGEE. CDR3 length equals 17 residues. Here the CDR3 reads CASSVGGGRDSAYGYTF. CDR3 nucleotides: TGTGCCAGCAGCGTAGGCGGCGGGAGGGATTCGGCGTATGGCTACACCTTC.

The rearrangement uses TRBV20-1 and TRBJ2-1; the D is unclear. The V gene's germline CDR1 is DFQATT and CDR2 SNEGSKA (reference sequence). The CDR3 sequence is 12 residues long. V was cut by 3 bases and J by 6 bases, with 9 bases left in between. In nucleotides, the CDR3 is TGCAGTGCTAGGAGAGCGCCCAATGAGCAGTTCTTC. Translating gives CSARRAPNEQFF.

The chain links TRBV20-1 to TRBJ2-2, with a tentative D call TRBD2 (5 bases). This CDR3 has 13 amino acids. Germline V lookup: CDR1 DFQATT, CDR2 SNEGSKA (reference sequence). Trimming took off 6 bases at V and 1 base at J, with 9 bases between the two ends. This chain's CDR3 is CSATRMNTGELFF. The CDR3 nucleotides read TGCAGTGCCACTAGGATGAACACCGGGGAGCTGTTTTTT.

At least ten counts were recorded for this clonotype. The chain employs TRBV28 and TRBJ1-5, with 8 nucleotides matching TRBD1. Germline-derived CDR1 and CDR2 are MDHEN and SYDVKM. V was clipped by 8 bases and J by 5 bases; unmatched bases: 2. CDR3 length equals 12 residues. CDR3 loop: CASWTGYQPQHF. The CDR3 coding sequence is TGTGCCAGCTGGACAGGGTATCAGCCCCAGCATTTT.

The V gene is TRBV15, the J gene TRBJ2-1; D ambiguous. V was pared by 3 bases and J by 4 bases, with 10 bases between. There are 14 residues in the CDR3. Germline V gene data show CDR1 as LNHNV and CDR2 as YYDKDF (reference sequence). CDR3 nucleotides: TGTGCCACCAGCAGTCAAACAAGTTACAATGAGCAGTTCTTC. This encodes CATSSQTSYNEQFF.

The gene calls are TRBV7-9 and TRBJ2-7; D ambiguous. The V gene's germline CDR1 is SEHNR and CDR2 FQNEAQ (reference sequence). CDR3 length: 13 amino acids. V was trimmed by 1 base and J by 7 bases, leaving 11 bases between them. The DNA for the CDR3 is TGTGCCAGCAGCTTAGGACCCTACCGTGAGCAGTACTTC. Translated: CASSLGPYREQYF. Based on the CDR3 plus reference TRBV7-9 and TRBJ2-7, the full variable domain is DTGVSQNPRHKITKRGQNVTFRCDPISEHNRLYWYRQTLGQGPEFLTYFQNEAQLEKSRLLSDRFSAERPKGSFSTLEIQRTEQGDSAMYLCASSLGPYREQYFGPGTRLTVT.

The CDR3 DNA is TGCGCCAGCAGCTTCTGGACTAGCGGGCATGACAATGAGCAGTTCTTC. Encoded protein: CASSFWTSGHDNEQFF. This chain joins TRBV5-1 and TRBJ2-1; 11 nucleotides align to TRBD2. With V trimmed by 2 bases and J by 5 bases, 6 bases remained unmatched. Germline V gene sequence: CDR1 SGHRS, CDR2 YFSETQ. The CDR3 spans 16 residues.

This rearrangement joins TRBV6-5 to TRBJ2-5, with D possibly matching TRBD1 (5 bases). Trimming stripped 2 bases from V and 5 bases from J, with 12 bases between. In germline, CDR1 is MNHEY, CDR2 SVGAGI. The CDR3 contains 14 residues. The CDR3 bases are TGTGCCAGCAGTTACATTGGGGCCGGGGAGACCCAGTACTTC. Protein: CASSYIGAGETQYF.

In this sample, this clonotype turned up a few times. V and J are TRBV9 and TRBJ2-2; D is undetermined. Germline-derived CDR1 and CDR2 are SGDLS and YYNGEE. The V end lost 3 bases, the J end lost 5 bases, and 17 bases lay between the germline ends. The CDR3 contains 16 residues. CDR3 region: CASSARGWVGTGELFF. The DNA of the CDR3 is TGTGCCAGCAGCGCCCGAGGCTGGGTTGGGACCGGGGAGCTGTTTTTT. Together with reference TRBV9 and TRBJ2-2, the CDR3 gives the full variable domain: DSGVTQTPKHLITATGQRVTLRCSPRSGDLSVYWYQQSLDQGLQFLIQYYNGEERAKGNILERFSAQQFPDLHSELNLSSLELGDSALYFCASSARGWVGTGELFFGEGSRLTVL.

This clonotype was counted only a few times. This sequence joins TRBV5-1 and TRBJ2-1; D may correspond to TRBD1 or TRBD2 (5 bases each). The length of the CDR3 is 16 residues. CDR1 is SGHRS and CDR2 is YFSETQ in the germline V gene. Trimming shortened V by 4 bases and J by 0 bases, and 14 bases separated the two germline ends. For the CDR3, the DNA is TGCGCCAGCAGCCTGGGGACGTTGAGCTCCTACAATGAGCAGTTCTTC. It is translated as CASSLGTLSSYNEQFF.